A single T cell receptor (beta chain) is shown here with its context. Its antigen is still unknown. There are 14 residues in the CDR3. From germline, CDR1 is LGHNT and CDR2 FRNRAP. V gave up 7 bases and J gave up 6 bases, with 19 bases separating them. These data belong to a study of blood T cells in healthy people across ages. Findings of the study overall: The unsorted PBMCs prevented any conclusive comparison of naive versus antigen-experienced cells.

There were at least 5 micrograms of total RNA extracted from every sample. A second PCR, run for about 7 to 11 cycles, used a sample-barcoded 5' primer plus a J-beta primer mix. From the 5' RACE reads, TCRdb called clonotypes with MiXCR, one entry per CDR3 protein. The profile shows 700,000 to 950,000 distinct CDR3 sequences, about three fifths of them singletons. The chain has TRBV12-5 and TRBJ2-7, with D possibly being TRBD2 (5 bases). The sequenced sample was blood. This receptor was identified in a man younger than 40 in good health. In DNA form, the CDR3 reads TGTGCTAGTGCTATTGAGGGCAAACTAAGCGAGCAGTACTTC. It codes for CASAIEGKLSEQYF.